This T cell receptor beta chain was captured by sequencing in a study of cytomegalovirus exposure and HLA in healthy donors (dated by TCRdb to the late 2010s). Broadly, across the study: In an earlier analysis of several hundred of the donors, 250 to 350 Gb of sequence data and just under 120 million unique TCR beta sequences from roughly 200 million T cells were reported. Using immunosequencing, the study profiled T cell repertoires from fewer than 700 subjects and related those repertoires to cytomegalovirus serostatus. Because of strong linkage in the cohort, 5 or 6 DR-DQ haplotypes were treated as single units for association and clustering. Besides the first cohort of 500 to 700 subjects, a separate validation cohort made up of 120 or so different subjects was used. A later genetic analysis took genome-wide SNP genotypes for about 55% of the 666 donors and used that subset as a discovery cohort. In the later analysis, no new phenotypic data were used to find candidate immune exposures; instead, reliance was placed on TCR beta sequences and their occurrence across donors. Of the roughly 390 genotyped donors, less than 90% were placed in the genetic ancestry cluster associated with self-reported Caucasian donors. To predict cytomegalovirus infection status, the study combined high-throughput TCR immunosequencing, statistical association of individual TCRs with disease status, and machine learning. An earlier analysis of nearly 600 of the donors applied high-throughput TCR beta sequencing to assess whether each TCR beta V gene segment acted as functional or pseudogenic. Both class I and class II loci were covered by HLA typing, at four-digit resolution. On average, around 200,000 unique TCR beta nucleotide sequences were sequenced per donor among about 400 genotyped donors of the cohort, with 15% to 20% of those sequences being non-productive. Approximately 310 gigabases of sequencing data and 70 million to 100 million unique TCR sequences were included in an early release covering 550 to 650 HLA-typed donors. Every discovery cohort repertoire had been produced on one sequencing platform. Donor age, sex, ethnicity and CMV serostatus were compiled together with the repertoire data. Typing coverage varied by locus: roughly 629-640 donors for A, B, C, DRB1 and DQB1; roughly 560 for DQA1; over 600 for DPA1; around 450 for DPB1. To study patterns of TCR occurrence, a later analysis re-analyzed previously published TCR beta repertoires from several hundred donors and added high-resolution HLA genotyping. The study aimed to test whether cataloging public T cell receptors could reveal signatures of past pathogen exposure. General findings and caveats noted by the study authors: Roughly uniform sequencing depth across donors was assumed in presence/absence analyses, although this assumption may not hold. A later analysis associated about 18,000 TCR beta sequences with specific HLA alleles at a false discovery rate of 0.05. Cytomegalovirus status was reported to be diagnosed by the classifier with high specificity and sensitivity in both the original and validation cohorts. Linkage disequilibrium might explain the correlated functional status among segregating V segments, but an unknown experimental factor could not be ruled out. In a later genetic analysis, fewer N-insertions in productive TCRs were reported among donors in an Asian-associated ancestry cluster than the roughly 640-donor mean. When HLA alleles, especially DR and DQ, strongly co-occurred, TCR associations were difficult to assign to individual alleles. Across donors, most TCR sequences were observed very rarely, whereas some public TCRs were present in many individuals. The study listed 150 to 200 TCR beta chains as associated with cytomegalovirus. The only immune exposure information available for the cohort was CMV serostatus. An association between a missense DCLRE1C variant and V-gene and J-gene trimming of TCR beta chains was found in a later genetic analysis and replicated in an independent cohort. A later analysis reported that several top co-occurrence clusters appeared linked to parvovirus B19, influenza, CMV and Epstein-Barr virus. A cluster of highly shared sequence variants was judged likely to represent a technical artifact of the sequencing pipeline. The earlier analysis of 587 of the donors excluded some 16 rarely observed V segments, including chromosome 9 orphons, because counts were too low. It was suggested by the authors that the approach could potentially be generalized to other disease states and immunological phenotypes. The 87-base-pair reads could not distinguish some IMGT-functional V segments, including TRBV6-2 and TRBV6-3, so those segments were excluded. Because some donors lacked HLA typing at each locus, the association tests relied only on the typed subset. A few of the identified cytomegalovirus-associated TCR beta chains were confirmed in vitro to be specific for cytomegalovirus antigens. In a later analysis, TCR association rates were found to vary across HLA loci, with the most associated TCRs seen for DRB1 alleles and the fewest for HLA-C alleles. Only TCR beta chains were sequenced in this cohort, and the absence of alpha or paired-chain data limited detectable features. In a later analysis, most CMV-associated TCR beta chains were found to appear HLA-restricted, with HLA associations seemingly driven largely by CMV exposure. In an earlier analysis of around 600 of the donors, most TCR beta V segments appeared in productive rearrangements about 87% or about 30% of the time, broadly matching IMGT annotations. In a later analysis, HLA-associated TCR beta chains showed more clonal expansion and lower generation probabilities than non-associated chains that were equally common. A further reported finding was that TCR beta sequences accurately predicted the HLA-A and HLA-B alleles for most subjects in the first cohort.

The table lists this clone with a count of one. No antigen is known for it. Base qualities were left out, and no much larger clone turns up one base away. Germline trimming amounts to 10 bases on V and 8 bases on J, with 11 as the count of junction bases outside the gene matches. Per the germline V gene, ENHRY is the CDR1 and SYGVKD is the CDR2. The CDR3 spans 14 residues, from the cysteine through the phenylalanine. Just the 42-base CDR3 DNA is kept, in frame starting at base 1. The cohort consisted of 600 to 750 healthy bone marrow donors. Cohort members were all nominally healthy when sampled, although unrecorded immune exposures were likely present. The donor tested CMV seronegative, placing the donor among the 350 or so seronegative members of the cohort. A peripheral blood sample was collected from each donor, and TCR beta sequencing was performed on peripheral blood mononuclear cells. The Qiagen DNeasy Blood Extraction Kit was used to extract genomic DNA from the blood cell samples.

The method was the immunoSEQ multiplex PCR assay. A mixture of 60 forward primers for TCR Vbeta segments and 13 reverse primers for TCR Jbeta segments was used in the multiplex PCR. A multiplex PCR assay on genomic DNA amplified the CDR3 region of rearranged TCR beta genes. On the Illumina HiSeq System, the amplified TCR beta libraries were sequenced as 87-base-pair reads. Per the authors' processing: Across the roughly 670 repertoires, a later analysis counted about 81 million unique TCR beta chains, 9.5 million to 13 million of which were shared by at least two donors. To remove PCR and sequencing errors, raw reads were error-corrected and collapsed into unique sequences using a nearest-neighbor algorithm that merged closely related sequences. CDR3 sequences were aligned to IMGT reference sequences to assign V, D and J gene segments. Each retained sequence needed at least a six-nucleotide match to both a V gene segment and a J gene segment. A rearrangement was called productive if the CDR3 had no stop codons and remained in frame with V and J, and every other rearrangement was called non-productive. Following IMGT convention, CDR3 was defined as the stretch from the second conserved V-encoded cysteine to the conserved J-encoded phenylalanine. Sequences without an unambiguous match to a single V gene segment were excluded from the earlier analysis of over 500 of the donors. In an earlier analysis of several hundred of the donors, V segments were called functional above 56.7% productive rearrangements and were called segregating when the between-donor standard deviation exceeded 5%. A statistical classification framework was built to diagnose cytomegalovirus status from the catalog of TCR beta chain sequences. A later analysis assigned V and J genes by comparing TCR nucleotide sequences with IMGT/GENE-DB human TR gene sequences. A later analysis assigned CDR3 sequences and most-parsimonious VDJ recombination scenarios with the TCRdist pipeline. In a later analysis, each TCR beta chain was defined by its CDR3 amino acid sequence together with its V-gene family, and reads without a unique V-gene family were excluded. A later analysis removed 550 to 650 highly shared, low-generation-probability nucleotide sequences to deal with suspected cross-contamination and a sequencing artifact. For each public chain, a later analysis derived a clonal expansion index from normalized ranks of inferred template counts within each repertoire. In a later analysis, generation probabilities were computed with a VDJ recombination model fitted to out-of-frame rearrangements, and the resulting probabilities were checked against IGoR. In a later analysis, TCR-TCR, TCR-HLA and TCR-CMV co-occurrence was scored with hypergeometric tests, and a repertoire-size bias correction was applied to TCR pairs. A later analysis estimated false discovery rates by permuting HLA or CMV assignments 20 times. A later analysis grouped co-occurring TCRs with DBSCAN, adding TCRdist sequence similarity when clustering within HLA-allele-positive subsets. Repertoires with fewer than 30,000 or more than 120,000 public chains were left out of co-occurrence clustering, as were about 5 repertoires with anomalous nucleotide sharing. In TCRdb, the immuneACCESS table is reduced to in-frame sequences with V and J assigned. These tables do not hold every clone; where another copy was compared, an unresolved V gene accounts for under half, and the others remain unexplained. V and J calls plus clone size are reproduced from that table; the DNA served to infer D and trimming. Within this sample are more than 150,000 clones, with about three quarters of them counted one time only. The ten largest make up roughly 1.5% of the sample.

The V and J genes are TRBV10-3 and TRBJ1-2, with 12 bases in between that match TRBD1. Material: PBMCs. The clonotype was recovered from a man aged 18 to 35 in good health and CMV-seronegative. CDR3 region: CATLPGQGARGYTF. The bases are TGTGCCACATTGCCGGGACAGGGGGCGCGGGGCTACACCTTC.